In this sample, the clone carrying this T cell receptor (beta chain) turned up a few times. No antigen is known for it. The trim removed 6 bases at V and 0 bases at J, leaving 12 bases unmatched. Germline lookup yields CDR1 MNHEY and CDR2 SMNVEV (reference sequence). The CDR3 runs 19 residues. The data were taken from a study of T cells after yellow fever vaccination. Study context: Fractions low in cell number were prepared with SMART-Seq v4 Ultra Low Input.

Study observations and caveats: The bulk population could contribute abundant contaminating clonotypes to FACS-sorted repertoires. Subsequent booster samples again held most clones from primary vaccination (roughly 95% CD4, just under 90% CD8).

TCRdb re-called the 5' RACE reads through MiXCR, storing one row per CDR3 protein. The data contain 300,000 to 450,000 distinct CDR3 sequences, around 8.1% of them seen just once; the ten biggest clones take up around 17%. The source of this sequence is a man between 18 and 29 years old who received the YFV17D yellow fever vaccine. This specimen was PBMCs, taken 35 to 50 days after the first yellow fever vaccination. The genes are TRBV27 and TRBJ2-1, with 12 positions matching TRBD2. CDR3 sequence reads: CASSPAGLAGGISYNEQFF. The CDR3 DNA follows: TGTGCCAGCAGCCCCGCGGGGCTAGCGGGGGGGATCTCCTACAATGAGCAGTTCTTC.